This T cell receptor (beta chain) was obtained from a study of blood T cell repertoires in COVID-19. For the study at large: Material from acute and convalescent COVID-19 was sourced from the United States, Italy and Spain.

To note about this clone: In the same sample, other DNA sequences code for this CDR3.

Between the trimmed V and J ends, which lost 6 bases and 3 bases, there was a span of 12 bases. CDR3 length: 14 amino acids. Germline V gene sequence: CDR1 MNHEY, CDR2 SVGAGI. Sequencing was performed with immunoSEQ multiplex PCR; in TCRdb, only in-frame clones are kept and a portion is missing. The table has fewer than 350,000 clones, around 88% seen once. The TCR was taken from a woman in her twenties or thirties who had recovered from COVID-19. Sequences were obtained from peripheral blood. V gene TRBV6-5 combines with J gene TRBJ1-5; possibly TRBD1 for D (5 bases). CDR3 sequence (DNA): TGTGCCAGCAGCCGAGACAGTTCCAATCAGCCCCAGCATTTT. Protein sequence: CASSRDSSNQPQHF.